These 9 T cell receptor beta chains share one sample of origin, sequenced in a study of OX40 agonist ivuxolimab in advanced cancers. The table came from immunoSEQ multiplex PCR; TCRdb's copy has only in-frame clones and leaves some out. The table lists approximately 66,000 clones, 85% of them singletons. This specimen consisted of CD4+ or CD8+ T cells sorted from blood, obtained in a trial of the OX40 agonist ivuxolimab. The receptor source for this set is an adult with an advanced solid tumor such as melanoma, head and neck, liver or kidney cancer.

The CDR3 nucleotides are TGTGCTAGTGGTTTGGTACGGACAGGGGGCCTGGATCAGCCCCAGCATTTT. Residues: CASGLVRTGGLDQPQHF. The chain employs TRBV12-5 and TRBJ1-5; 11 nucleotides agree with TRBD1. The V and J ends lost 0 bases and 5 bases, in that order; junction bases with no gene match: 6. CDR1 and CDR2 from the germline V gene are LGHNT and FRNRAP. The CDR3 covers 17 residues.

The chain is built from TRBV7-9 and TRBJ2-5; D is perhaps TRBD1 or TRBD2 (6 bases each). The CDR3 runs to 15 residues. The germline V gene encodes CDR1 SEHNR and CDR2 FQNEAQ (reference sequence). With 6 bases removed from V and 2 bases from J, the gap between germline ends came to 16 bases. The CDR3 nucleotides read TGTGCCAGCAGACGCGAGGGGGGAGGACAAGAGACCCAGTACTTC. This codes for CASRREGGGQETQYF.

The chain carries TRBV11-1 and TRBJ1-1, with TRBD1 matching 7 bases. The CDR3 totals 15 residues. Per germline, CDR1 SGHAT and CDR2 FQDESV (reference sequence). V was pared by 4 bases and J by 0 bases, with 5 bases of the junction left unmatched. The DNA of the CDR3 is TGTGCCAGCAGCTACTCACAGGGGATGAACACTGAAGCTTTCTTT. Translation: CASSYSQGMNTEAFF.

The chain's CDR3 is CASRAGNTGELFF. For the CDR3, the DNA is TGTGCCAGCAGGGCGGGGAACACCGGGGAGCTGTTTTTT. The chain links TRBV27 to TRBJ2-2, with D tentatively TRBD2 (5 bases). Germline V CDR1 and CDR2: MNHEY, SMNVEV (reference sequence). The CDR3 is 13 amino acids. V lost 6 bases to trimming and J lost 1 base, with 6 bases between them.

This clone was seen just once. This chain uses TRBV5-5 with TRBJ2-3; 11 nucleotides line up with TRBD2. J lost 1 base, V lost 6 bases, and 7 bases had no gene match. This CDR3 contains 16 residues. Germline CDR1 reads SGHKS; CDR2 reads YYEKEE (reference sequence). CDR3 residues: CASKLTSGGGTDTQYF. The CDR3 DNA follows: TGTGCCAGCAAGTTAACTAGCGGGGGTGGCACAGATACGCAGTATTTT.

The chain uses TRBV7-2 and TRBJ2-7; the D gene is possibly TRBD2 (5 bases). V was cut by 3 bases and J by 7 bases, with 10 bases left in between. CDR1 and CDR2 from the germline V gene are SGHTA and FQGNSA. The CDR3 sequence is 12 residues long. Written as DNA, the CDR3 is TGTGCCAGCAGCTTTCCTCGACTAGAGCAGTACTTC. Translated, it gives CASSFPRLEQYF.

This sequence joins TRBV7-2 and TRBJ1-5; D is uncertain. V lost 5 bases to trimming and J lost 1 base, with 15 bases between them. Germline-derived CDR1 and CDR2 are SGHTA and FQGNSA. The CDR3 sequence is 16 residues long. The CDR3 reads CASSLGPSGSNQPQHF. The CDR3 DNA sequence: TGTGCCAGCAGCCTCGGGCCTTCTGGGAGCAATCAGCCCCAGCATTTT.

The rearrangement uses TRBV7-6 and TRBJ2-5, with a weak D call TRBD1 (5 bases). CDR1 and CDR2 (germline): SGHVS, FNYEAQ. The CDR3 has 13 residues. V shed 5 bases and J shed 5 bases, with 12 bases lying between them. The CDR3 here is CASSRLRVETQYF. CDR3 DNA sequence: TGTGCCAGCAGCAGACTCAGGGTGGAGACCCAGTACTTC. The variable domain in full, with the rest retrieved from reference TRBV7-6 and TRBJ2-5, is GAGVSQSPRYKVTKRGQDVALRCDPISGHVSLYWYRQALGQGPEFLTYFNYEAQQDKSGLPNDRFSAERPEGSISTLTIQRTEQRDSAMYRCASSRLRVETQYFGPGTRLLVL.

The gene calls are TRBV6-5 and TRBJ2-7, with D possibly being TRBD1 or TRBD2 (6 bases each). This CDR3 spans 11 amino acids. Germline V gene sequence: CDR1 MNHEY, CDR2 SVGAGI. The V and J ends lost 5 bases and 7 bases respectively, with 9 bases between them. The CDR3 here is CASSVGGEQYF. CDR3 DNA sequence: TGTGCCAGCAGTGTAGGGGGGGAGCAGTACTTC.